This T cell receptor (beta chain) was identified in a study of T-cell memory formation after mild COVID-19. On the study more broadly: There were largely donor-specific TCR clusters.

Study-level points and caveats: Later expanders leaned toward CD4+, whereas clones contracting from day 15 to 85 were balanced CD4/CD8. Pre-infection memory carried some responding clones, suggesting that cross-reactive memory joined.

V lost 0 bases to trimming and J lost 2 bases; unmatched junction nucleotides: 5. The germline V gene has CDR1 SGHDT and CDR2 YYEEEE. The CDR3 sequence is 16 residues long. On this clonotype itself: The antigen remains undetermined.

TCR alpha and TCR beta cDNA libraries carrying sample barcodes and UMIs came from 5'RACE with constant-segment primers. Each CDR3 protein gets one entry after TCRdb re-called the 5' RACE reads with MiXCR. Of approximately 150,000 distinct CDR3 sequences in the sample, approximately 15% were seen once. Sequenced: PBMCs or a T cell subset sorted from them (not recorded which). The gene calls are TRBV5-6 and TRBJ2-1; 7 bases are shared with TRBD2. The TCR originated in an adult woman who had mild COVID-19 (a few samples of this study predate the infection). Cell type and time point are not known. The CDR3 protein is CASSLDLAGAYNEQFF. Here the CDR3 DNA reads TGTGCCAGCAGCTTGGACTTGGCGGGAGCCTACAATGAGCAGTTCTTC.